This TCR beta chain was retrieved from a study of blood T cell repertoires in COVID-19. Some clones are missing from TCRdb's copy, which holds only in-frame ones; the method was immunoSEQ multiplex PCR. The sample yields under 300,000 clones, 80% to 85% seen once. Resolution of symptoms, clearance, or two negative PCRs was present in recovered Cohort 3 donors. Trimming cost V 0 bases and J 7 bases; bases outside gene matches: 5. The germline CDR1 and CDR2 sequences are MNHEY and SVGEGT. This CDR3 contains 16 residues. This clone appeared a single time. This chain uses TRBV6-2 or TRBV6-3 with TRBJ2-5, with TRBD2 matching 13 bases. The sample was PBMCs or T cells enriched from blood (not recorded which). The origin of this receptor is a man in his fifties who had recovered from COVID-19. The CDR3 coding sequence is TGTGCCAGCAGTTACTCGACTAGCGGGAGGTCCACGACCCAGTACTTC. Encoded protein: CASSYSTSGRSTTQYF.